The 10 T cell receptor beta chains presented below share a single source sample, sequenced in a study of identical twins. TCRdb independently ran MiXCR on the 5' RACE reads; one entry per CDR3 protein. This sample has roughly 480,000 distinct CDR3 sequences, with 20% to 25% found just once. These sequences were also reported in another study, on T cells expressing NK-cell markers.

Sequenced material: CD4+ T cells sorted from blood. These receptors were obtained from a woman aged 18-29 years in good health.

The chain combines TRBV7-9 with TRBJ2-3; 11 bases map to TRBD1. CDR1 and CDR2 from the germline V gene are SEHNR and FQNEAQ (reference sequence). V gave up 5 bases and J gave up 3 bases; unmatched junction bases: 10. CDR3 length: 17 residues. CDR3 DNA: TGTGCCAGCAGCCCCCTAGGACAGGGGGCGAAGACAGATACGCAGTATTTT. It specifies CASSPLGQGAKTDTQYF.

The chain is built from TRBV12-3 or TRBV12-4 and TRBJ2-2, with TRBD2 identical over 7 bases. The CDR3 runs to 15 residues. V lost 5 bases to trimming and J lost 2 bases; unmatched junction nucleotides: 5. The DNA of the CDR3 is TGTGCCAGCAGTCCACCTAGCGGCAACACCGGGGAGCTGTTTTTT. Protein product: CASSPPSGNTGELFF.

This sequence joins TRBV10-3 and TRBJ2-1, with 8 positions matching TRBD1. With 3 bases clipped from V and 4 bases from J, the junction kept 17 bases outside the gene matches. Germline lookup yields CDR1 ENHRY and CDR2 SYGVKD. The CDR3 totals 19 residues. The CDR3 spells CAISDPTGAGKSRYNEQFF. In nucleotides, the CDR3 is TGTGCCATCAGTGACCCGACAGGGGCGGGCAAGAGTCGTTACAATGAGCAGTTCTTC.

The chain uses TRBV5-5 and TRBJ2-5; D perhaps matches TRBD2 (5 bases). Germline CDR1 is SGHKS and CDR2 is YYEKEE (reference sequence). The V gene lost 0 bases and the J gene lost 5 bases, with 11 bases spanning the gap. CDR3 length: 14 residues. The CDR3 region has the DNA TGTGCCAGCAGCTTGGAGAGGGTATGGGAGACCCAGTACTTC. The encoded protein is CASSLERVWETQYF. Full variable domain (missing parts from reference TRBV5-5 and TRBJ2-5): DAGVTQSPTHLIKTRGQQVTLRCSPISGHKSVSWYQQVLGQGPQFIFQYYEKEERGRGNFPDRFSARQFPNYSSELNVNALLLGDSALYLCASSLERVWETQYFGPGTRLLVL.

This clonotype was counted between two and nine times. CDR3 sequence reads: CASSQIGYEQYF. CDR3 bases: TGTGCCAGCAGTCAGATCGGGTACGAGCAGTACTTC. This chain uses TRBV6-2 or TRBV6-3 with TRBJ2-7; D gene uncertain. Germline V gene lookup returns CDR1 MNHEY and CDR2 SVGEGT. There are 12 residues in the CDR3. With 5 bases removed from V and 4 bases from J, the gap between germline ends came to 9 bases.

This chain joins TRBV5-6 and TRBJ1-2; a weak D match, TRBD1 (5 bases). Looked up from germline, CDR1 is SGHDT and CDR2 is YYEEEE. Trimming removed 4 bases from V and 3 bases from J, with 13 bases in between. The CDR3 is 14 residues long. CDR3 amino acids: CASSPTETYYGYTF. The CDR3 DNA is TGTGCCAGCAGCCCGACAGAGACCTACTATGGCTACACCTTC.

The chain combines TRBV20-1 with TRBJ2-1; 12 bases are a match to TRBD2. Germline trimming cut 5 bases from V and 4 bases from J; bases unmatched to any gene: 12. CDR3 length: 17 residues. The germline gives CDR1 DFQATT, CDR2 SNEGSKA (reference sequence). DNA for the CDR3: TGCAGTGCTCTTCGACTAGCGGGAGAGTGGTTTTACAATGAGCAGTTCTTC. This codes for CSALRLAGEWFYNEQFF.

In this sample, this clonotype turned up a few times. CDR3 in amino acids: CSARDTKSGTQYF. In DNA, the CDR3 is TGCAGTGCTAGAGATACCAAATCGGGGACCCAGTACTTC. The genes are TRBV20-1 and TRBJ2-5; D gene uncertain. Per germline, CDR1 DFQATT and CDR2 SNEGSKA (reference sequence). The CDR3 loop spans 13 amino acids. With 0 bases removed from V and 7 bases from J, the gap between germline ends came to 12 bases.

The chain carries TRBV20-1 and TRBJ2-3, with TRBD2 matching over 9 bases. The CDR3 contains 15 residues. Trimming took 0 bases from V and 3 from J; bases not matched to a gene: 4. Germline CDR1 is DFQATT and CDR2 is SNEGSKA (reference sequence). CDR3 amino acids: CSARDPRGGTDTQYF. The CDR3 DNA reads TGCAGTGCTAGAGATCCGCGGGGGGGGACAGATACGCAGTATTTT.

The rearrangement uses TRBV5-6 and TRBJ1-3, with no clear D. This CDR3 has 15 residues. Trimming left V 0 bases short and J 5 bases short, with 12 bases between. Per germline, CDR1 SGHDT and CDR2 YYEEEE. The CDR3 coding sequence is TGTGCCAGCAGCTTGGGTGCGGGAAGCAGAAACACCATATATTTT. This sequence encodes CASSLGAGSRNTIYF.